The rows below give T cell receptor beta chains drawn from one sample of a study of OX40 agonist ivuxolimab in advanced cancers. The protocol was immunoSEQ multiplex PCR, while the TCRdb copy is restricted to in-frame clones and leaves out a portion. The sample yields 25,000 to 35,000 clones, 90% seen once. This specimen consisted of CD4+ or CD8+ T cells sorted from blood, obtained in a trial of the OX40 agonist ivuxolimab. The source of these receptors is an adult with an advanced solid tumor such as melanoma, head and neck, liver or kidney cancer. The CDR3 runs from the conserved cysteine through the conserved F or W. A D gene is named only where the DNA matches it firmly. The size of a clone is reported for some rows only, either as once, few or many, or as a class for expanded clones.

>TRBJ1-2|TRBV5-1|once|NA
CASRAGALYGYTF
TGCGCCAGCAGAGCAGGGGCCCTCTATGGCTACACCTTC
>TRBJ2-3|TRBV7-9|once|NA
CASSYEGDTQYF
TGTGCCAGCAGCTACGAGGGGGATACGCAGTATTTT
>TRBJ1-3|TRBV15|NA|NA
CATSRDGDTTSGNTIYF
TGTGCCACCAGCAGAGATGGGGACACAACTTCTGGAAACACCATATATTTT
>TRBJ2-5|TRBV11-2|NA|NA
CASSLSYQETQYF
TGTGCCAGCAGCTTATCGTACCAAGAGACCCAGTACTTC
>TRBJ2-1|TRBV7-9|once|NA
CASTLGALNEQFF
TGTGCCAGCACCCTGGGAGCGTTGAATGAGCAGTTCTTC
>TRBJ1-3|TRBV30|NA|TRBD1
CAWGDRGLGNTIYF
TGTGCCTGGGGGGACAGGGGGCTTGGAAACACCATATATTTT
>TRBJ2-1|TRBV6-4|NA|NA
CASSQRGGAKNEQFF
TGTGCCAGCAGCCAAAGGGGGGGGGCTAAGAATGAGCAGTTCTTC
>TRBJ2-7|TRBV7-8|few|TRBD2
CASSLKVWLADSSYEQYF
TGTGCCAGCAGCTTAAAAGTTTGGCTAGCGGACTCCTCCTACGAGCAGTACTTC
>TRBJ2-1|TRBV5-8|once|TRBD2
CASSLGVAGKDEQFF
TGTGCCAGCAGCTTGGGTGTAGCGGGAAAGGATGAGCAGTTCTTC
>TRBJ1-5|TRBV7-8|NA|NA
CASSLEAGWNQPQHF
TGTGCCAGCAGCTTAGAAGCAGGGTGGAATCAGCCCCAGCATTTT
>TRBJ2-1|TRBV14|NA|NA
CASSQGGTGRNEQFF
TGTGCCAGCAGCCAAGGGGGCACGGGAAGGAATGAGCAGTTCTTC
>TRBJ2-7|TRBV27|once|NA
CASSLGSGYEQYF
TGTGCCAGCAGTTTAGGGAGTGGCTACGAGCAGTACTTC
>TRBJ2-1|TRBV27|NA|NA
CASSLSRDSNEQFF
TGTGCCAGCAGTTTAAGCCGCGACAGCAATGAGCAGTTCTTC
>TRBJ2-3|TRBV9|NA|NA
CASSSDGGRTDTQYF
TGTGCCAGCAGCTCCGACGGGGGGCGCACAGATACGCAGTATTTT
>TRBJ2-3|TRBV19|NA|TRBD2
CASSGGTSVADTQYF
TGTGCCAGTAGTGGCGGGACTAGCGTAGCAGATACGCAGTATTTT
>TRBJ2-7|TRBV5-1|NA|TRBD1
CASSPGQGHEQYF
TGCGCCAGCAGCCCGGGACAGGGCCACGAGCAGTACTTC
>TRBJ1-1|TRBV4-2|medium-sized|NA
CASSLGGMNTEAFF
TGTGCCAGCAGCTTGGGAGGGATGAACACTGAAGCTTTCTTT
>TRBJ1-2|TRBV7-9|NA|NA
CASSFDTNYGYTF
TGTGCCAGCAGCTTCGACACAAACTATGGCTACACCTTC
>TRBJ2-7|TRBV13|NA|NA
CASKLSYSYEQYF
TGTGCCAGCAAACTGAGTTACTCCTACGAGCAGTACTTC
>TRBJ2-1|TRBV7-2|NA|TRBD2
CASSPGLAPNNEQFF
TGTGCCAGCAGTCCGGGACTAGCACCAAACAATGAGCAGTTCTTC
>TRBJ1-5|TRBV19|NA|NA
CASSIRPELYSNQPQHF
TGTGCCAGTAGTATAAGGCCAGAACTTTATAGCAATCAGCCCCAGCATTTT
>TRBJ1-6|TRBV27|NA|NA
CASSFWGEDSPLHF
TGTGCCAGCAGTTTTTGGGGGGAGGATTCACCCCTCCACTTT
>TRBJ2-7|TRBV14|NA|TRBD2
CASSAWTSEQREQYF
TGTGCCAGCAGCGCCTGGACTAGCGAACAGCGCGAGCAGTACTTC
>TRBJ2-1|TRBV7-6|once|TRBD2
CASSLDWYSGSHNEQFF
TGTGCCAGCAGCTTAGATTGGTATAGCGGGAGCCACAATGAGCAGTTCTTC
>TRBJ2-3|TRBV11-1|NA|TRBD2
CASSLAPSGSTDTQYF
TGTGCCAGCAGCTTAGCGCCTAGCGGTAGCACAGATACGCAGTATTTT
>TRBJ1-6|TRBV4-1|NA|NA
CASSQRHDYNSPLHF
TGCGCCAGCAGCCAAAGACACGATTATAATTCACCCCTCCACTTT
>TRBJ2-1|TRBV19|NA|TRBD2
CASSITSGTYNEQFF
TGTGCCAGTAGTATCACTAGCGGGACCTACAATGAGCAGTTCTTC
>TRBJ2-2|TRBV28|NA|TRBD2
CASSYSIGLAGENTGELFF
TGTGCCAGCAGTTACTCAATTGGACTAGCGGGGGAAAACACCGGGGAGCTGTTTTTT
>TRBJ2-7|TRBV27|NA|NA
CASSLTADYEQYF
TGTGCCAGCAGTTTAACGGCCGACTACGAGCAGTACTTC
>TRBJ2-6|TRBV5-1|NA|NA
CASSHYSGANVLTF
TGCGCCAGCAGCCACTACTCTGGGGCCAACGTCCTGACTTTC
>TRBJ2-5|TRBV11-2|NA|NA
CASSAGTSQYF
TGTGCCAGCAGCGCCGGGACCTCCCAGTACTTC
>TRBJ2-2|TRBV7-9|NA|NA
CASSLNWEMGTGELFF
TGTGCCAGCAGCTTAAATTGGGAGATGGGCACCGGGGAGCTGTTTTTT
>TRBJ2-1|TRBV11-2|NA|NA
CASSLDLTEQFF
TGTGCCAGCAGCTTAGATCTCACCGAGCAGTTCTTC
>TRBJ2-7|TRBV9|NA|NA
CASSVRVSHEQYF
TGTGCCAGCAGCGTTAGGGTTTCACACGAGCAGTACTTC
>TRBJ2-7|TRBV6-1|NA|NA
CASSEELAAYEQYF
TGTGCCAGCAGTGAAGAGTTGGCGGCCTACGAGCAGTACTTC
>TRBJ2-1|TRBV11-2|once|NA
CASSAQIGGPYNEQFF
TGTGCCAGCAGCGCACAAATCGGGGGTCCATACAATGAGCAGTTCTTC
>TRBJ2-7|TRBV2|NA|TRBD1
CASSEMGQGLYEQYF
TGTGCCAGCAGTGAAATGGGACAGGGACTCTACGAGCAGTACTTC
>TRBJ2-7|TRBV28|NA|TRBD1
CASSLRPGQGPYEQYF
TGTGCCAGCAGTCTTCGACCGGGACAGGGGCCCTACGAGCAGTACTTC
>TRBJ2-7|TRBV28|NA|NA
CASSLEGVIYEQYF
TGTGCCAGCAGTTTAGAGGGGGTCATCTACGAGCAGTACTTC